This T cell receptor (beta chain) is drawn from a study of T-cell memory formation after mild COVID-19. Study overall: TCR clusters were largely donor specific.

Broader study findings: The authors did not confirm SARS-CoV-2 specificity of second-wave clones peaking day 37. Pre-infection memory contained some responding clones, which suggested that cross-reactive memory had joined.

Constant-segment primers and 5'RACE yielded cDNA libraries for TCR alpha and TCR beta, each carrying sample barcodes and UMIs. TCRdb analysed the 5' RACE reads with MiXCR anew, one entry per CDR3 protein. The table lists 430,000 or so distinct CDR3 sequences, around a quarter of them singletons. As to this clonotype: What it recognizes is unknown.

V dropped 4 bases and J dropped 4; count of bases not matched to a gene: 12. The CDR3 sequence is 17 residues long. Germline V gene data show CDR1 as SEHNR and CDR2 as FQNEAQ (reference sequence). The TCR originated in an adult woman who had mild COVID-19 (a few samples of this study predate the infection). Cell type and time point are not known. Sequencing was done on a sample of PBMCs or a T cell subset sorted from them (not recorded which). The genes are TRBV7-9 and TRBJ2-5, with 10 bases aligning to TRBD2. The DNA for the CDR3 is TGTGCCAGCAGCTCCCTAACTAGCGGGGTCGCCCGAGAGACCCAGTACTTC. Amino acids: CASSSLTSGVARETQYF.